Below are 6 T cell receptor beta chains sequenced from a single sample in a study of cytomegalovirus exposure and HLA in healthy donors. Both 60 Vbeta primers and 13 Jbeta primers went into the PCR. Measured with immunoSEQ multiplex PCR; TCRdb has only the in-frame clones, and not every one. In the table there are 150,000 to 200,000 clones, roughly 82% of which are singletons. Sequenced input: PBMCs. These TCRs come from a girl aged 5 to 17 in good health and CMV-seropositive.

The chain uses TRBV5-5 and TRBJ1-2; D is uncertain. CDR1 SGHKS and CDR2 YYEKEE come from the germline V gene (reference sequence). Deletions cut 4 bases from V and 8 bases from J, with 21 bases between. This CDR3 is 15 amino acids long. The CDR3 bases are TGTGCCAGCAGCCTGACCTGGACGGCTCGGGAAGGCTACACCTTC. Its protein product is CASSLTWTAREGYTF.

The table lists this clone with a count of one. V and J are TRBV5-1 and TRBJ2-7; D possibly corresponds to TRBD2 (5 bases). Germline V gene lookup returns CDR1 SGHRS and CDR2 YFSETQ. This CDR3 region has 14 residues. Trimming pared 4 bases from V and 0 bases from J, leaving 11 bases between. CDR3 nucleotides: TGCGCCAGCAGCCGTACCGCGGGCTCCTACGAGCAGTACTTC. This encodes CASSRTAGSYEQYF.

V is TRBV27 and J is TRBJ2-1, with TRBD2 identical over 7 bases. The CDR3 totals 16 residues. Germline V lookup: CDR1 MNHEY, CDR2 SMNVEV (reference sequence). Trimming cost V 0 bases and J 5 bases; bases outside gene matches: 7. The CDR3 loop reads CASSLSYQRGNNEQFF. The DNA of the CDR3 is TGTGCCAGCAGTTTATCGTACCAGCGGGGCAACAATGAGCAGTTCTTC.

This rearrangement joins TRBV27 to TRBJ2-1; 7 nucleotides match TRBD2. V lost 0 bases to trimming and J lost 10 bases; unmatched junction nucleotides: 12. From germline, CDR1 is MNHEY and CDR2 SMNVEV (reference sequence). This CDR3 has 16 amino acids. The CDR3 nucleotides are TGTGCCAGCAGTTTATCGTGGGGGAGGGTGATGGAAGAGCAGTTCTTC. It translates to CASSLSWGRVMEEQFF.

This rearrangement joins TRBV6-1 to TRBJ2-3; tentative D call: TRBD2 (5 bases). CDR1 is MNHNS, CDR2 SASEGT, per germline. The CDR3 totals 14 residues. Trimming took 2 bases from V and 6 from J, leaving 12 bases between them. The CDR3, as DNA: TGTGCCAGCAGTGAACTCGAGGGATCCGATACGCAGTATTTT. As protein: CASSELEGSDTQYF.

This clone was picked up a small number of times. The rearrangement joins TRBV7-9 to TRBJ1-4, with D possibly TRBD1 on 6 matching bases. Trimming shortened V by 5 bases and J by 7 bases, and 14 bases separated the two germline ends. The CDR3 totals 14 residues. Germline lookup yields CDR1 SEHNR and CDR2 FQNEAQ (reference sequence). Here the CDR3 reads CASSPDRLSEKLFF. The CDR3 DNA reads TGTGCCAGCAGCCCCGACAGGTTGAGTGAAAAACTGTTTTTT.